What follows are 29 T cell receptor beta chains derived from one specimen sequenced in a study of T cell repertoires in cytomegalovirus infection. TCRdb called the reads again in MiXCR, with one record for every CDR3 protein. There are about 34,000 distinct CDR3 sequences in the sample; over 50% occur only once, and 75% to 95% lies in the top ten. Their antigens remain unidentified. The sample consisted of CD8+ T cells from cultured PBMCs, taken from culture after CMV antigen stimulation. These receptor sequences come from a human donor in good health (CMV status not recorded). Some clones in this sample may be carry-over from other donors' samples.

This clonotype was detected many times. The rearrangement joins TRBV6-1 to TRBJ1-1; TRBD1 aligns across 8 bases. The CDR3 has 15 amino acids. Germline V gene data show CDR1 as MNHNS and CDR2 as SASEGT. Trimming cost V 5 bases and J 6 bases; bases outside gene matches: 11. The CDR3 DNA follows: TGTGCCAGCAGTTTAGACAGGGGAGCTCTTGCTGAAGCTTTCTTT. It codes for CASSLDRGALAEAFF.

This clonotype has just a few counts. This chain links TRBV5-5 with TRBJ2-3; 11 bases match TRBD1. The germline V gene encodes CDR1 SGHKS and CDR2 YYEKEE (reference sequence). V lost 9 bases to trimming and J lost 3 bases; unmatched junction nucleotides: 15. This CDR3 comprises 17 residues. CDR3 loop: CATARGTGGIRTDTQYF. In DNA form, the CDR3 reads TGTGCCACTGCTCGCGGGACAGGGGGAATTAGAACAGATACGCAGTATTTT.

This rearrangement joins TRBV11-2 to TRBJ2-3; 9 nucleotides line up with TRBD2. The CDR3 length is 16 residues. Germline trimming cut 5 bases from V and 1 base from J; bases unmatched to any gene: 7. Germline loops: CDR1 SGHAT, CDR2 FQNNGV. CDR3 loop: CASSPRTSEGTDTQYF. In DNA form, the CDR3 reads TGTGCCAGCAGCCCTCGGACTAGCGAAGGCACAGATACGCAGTATTTT.

This clonotype came up a few times. V usage is TRBV7-2 and J usage is TRBJ2-5, with 10 bases matching TRBD1. Germline V lookup: CDR1 SGHTA, CDR2 FQGNSA. The CDR3 has 13 amino acids. J lost 4 bases, V lost 5 bases, and 1 base had no gene match. This CDR3 is CASSRDRGETQYF. Here the CDR3 DNA reads TGTGCCAGCAGCCGGGACAGGGGAGAGACCCAGTACTTC.

This chain joins TRBV6-6 and TRBJ2-1, with TRBD2 identical over 10 bases. This CDR3 region has 13 residues. The junction had 3 bases not matched to a gene; V was cut back by 6 bases and J by 7 bases. Germline loops: CDR1 MNHNY, CDR2 SVGAGI (reference sequence). The CDR3 nucleotides are TGTGCCAGCAGGAGCGGGGGGGAAAATGAGCAGTTCTTC. Amino acids: CASRSGGENEQFF.

This clonotype occurred once. The J gene is TRBJ2-7, the V gene TRBV28; D not certain. V shed 4 bases and J shed 3 bases, with 7 bases lying between them. The germline V gene has CDR1 MDHEN and CDR2 SYDVKM. The CDR3 is 12 residues long. The CDR3 sequence: CASSSTNYEQYF. As DNA, the CDR3 is TGTGCCAGCAGTTCCACGAACTACGAGCAGTACTTC.

This chain links TRBV15 with TRBJ1-4, with 10 positions matching TRBD1. V shed 3 bases, J shed 8 bases, and the junction held 6 bases outside the gene matches. This CDR3 has 15 residues. CDR1 LNHNV and CDR2 YYDKDF come from the germline V gene (reference sequence). In DNA form, the CDR3 reads TGTGCCACCAGCAGGCCCGGGACAGGGGCCGAAAAACTGTTTTTT. Amino acid sequence: CATSRPGTGAEKLFF.

In its sample, this clonotype was seen a few times. V and J are TRBV19 and TRBJ2-1; no firm D call. The CDR3 spans 16 residues. The germline CDR1 and CDR2 sequences are LNHDA and SQIVND (reference sequence). V lost 5 bases and J 5 bases, leaving 19 bases between the germline ends. The chain's CDR3 is CASSLNSFPHHNEQFF. The CDR3 nucleotides read TGTGCCAGTAGTTTAAACAGTTTCCCCCACCACAATGAGCAGTTCTTC.

The chain has TRBV2 and TRBJ1-1; TRBD1 aligns across 7 bases. CDR1 SNHLY and CDR2 FYNNEI come from the germline V gene. The J segment lost 0 bases and the V segment lost 1 base, leaving 2 bases of the junction unmatched. The CDR3 is 15 residues long. The CDR3 protein is CASSEVGQVNTEAFF. Here the CDR3 DNA reads TGTGCCAGCAGTGAAGTAGGACAGGTGAACACTGAAGCTTTCTTT.

This chain uses TRBV4-1 with TRBJ2-7; D is unclear. The V end was cut by 5 bases, the J end by 1 base, with 24 bases between. The CDR3 runs 18 residues. Germline V gene data show CDR1 as MGHRA and CDR2 as YSYEKL. This CDR3 reads CASSTHGPPAPLSYEQYF. CDR3 nucleotide sequence: TGCGCCAGCAGCACACACGGACCACCCGCCCCATTGTCCTACGAGCAGTACTTC.

This chain uses TRBV4-2 with TRBJ1-1, with TRBD1 as a possible D gene (6 bases). There are 16 residues in the CDR3. CDR1 is LGHNA and CDR2 is YNFKEQ in the germline V gene. The germline V and J ends were trimmed by 1 base and 0 bases, with 12 bases remaining between them. CDR3 in DNA: TGTGCCAGCAGCCAAGGATTGGGGGACATGAACACTGAAGCTTTCTTT. This sequence encodes CASSQGLGDMNTEAFF.

This sequence joins TRBV7-9 and TRBJ2-3; 7 nucleotides agree with TRBD2. The CDR3 length is 17 residues. The junction had 16 bases not matched to a gene; V was cut back by 5 bases and J by 5 bases. Germline lookup yields CDR1 SEHNR and CDR2 FQNEAQ (reference sequence). The CDR3 region is CASSPLRAGPVGDTQYF. The CDR3, as DNA: TGTGCCAGCAGCCCCCTACGAGCGGGGCCTGTTGGAGATACGCAGTATTTT.

The gene calls are TRBV20-1 and TRBJ1-1; D not resolved. The length of the CDR3 is 13 residues. The V end lost 0 bases, the J end lost 0 bases, and 5 bases lay between the germline ends. Germline V lookup: CDR1 DFQATT, CDR2 SNEGSKA (reference sequence). CDR3 region: CSARDSLNTEAFF. CDR3 nucleotide sequence: TGCAGTGCTAGAGATTCCCTGAACACTGAAGCTTTCTTT.

The chain joins TRBV7-3 to TRBJ1-1, with 8 bases fitting TRBD1. V lost 5 bases and J lost 1; bases outside the gene matches: 3. Germline-derived CDR1 and CDR2 are SGHTA and FQGTGA. This CDR3 comprises 14 residues. DNA for the CDR3: TGTGCCAGCAGCCTCGGACAGGGGAACACTGAAGCTTTCTTT. Protein product: CASSLGQGNTEAFF.

The chain combines TRBV27 with TRBJ1-2; tentatively, D is TRBD1 (6 bases). This CDR3 has 17 amino acids. With 7 bases removed from V and 4 bases from J, the gap between germline ends came to 25 bases. Germline V lookup: CDR1 MNHEY, CDR2 SMNVEV (reference sequence). The CDR3: CASMWGPDRPRSYGYTF. CDR3 nucleotides: TGTGCCAGCATGTGGGGACCTGACAGGCCTCGGAGCTATGGCTACACCTTC.

Concerning this clonotype: Germline is not matched at one junction end, which may reflect a read error. The chain employs TRBV6-5 and TRBJ2-7; TRBD2 aligns across 7 bases. There are 14 residues in the CDR3. CDR1 and CDR2 (germline): MNHEY, SVGAGI. In DNA form, the CDR3 reads TGTGCCACCAGTCTAGCGGAGGGCTCCTACGAGCAGTACTTC. This sequence encodes CATSLAEGSYEQYF.

The chain is built from TRBV7-9 and TRBJ2-5; possible D gene TRBD1, 7 bases. The CDR3 is 13 residues long. From germline, CDR1 is SEHNR and CDR2 FQNEAQ (reference sequence). V lost 5 bases, J lost 4 bases, and 11 bases lay in between. Written as DNA, the CDR3 is TGTGCCAGCAGCCCGCAGGGGGGAGAGACCCAGTACTTC. It codes for CASSPQGGETQYF. The full variable domain, in which reference TRBV7-9 and TRBJ2-5 provide the parts outside the CDR3, is DTGVSQNPRHKITKRGQNVTFRCDPISEHNRLYWYRQTLGQGPEFLTYFQNEAQLEKSRLLSDRFSAERPKGSFSTLEIQRTEQGDSAMYLCASSPQGGETQYFGPGTRLLVL.

J is TRBJ1-4 and V is TRBV7-9; the D gene is possibly TRBD1 (5 bases). Per the germline V gene, CDR1 is SEHNR and CDR2 is FQNEAQ (reference sequence). The V end was cut by 2 bases, the J end by 7 bases, with 14 bases between. The CDR3 is 15 residues long. The DNA for the CDR3 is TGTGCCAGCAGCTTAAATATGCAGGGAGGTGAAAAACTGTTTTTT. Translation: CASSLNMQGGEKLFF.

The chain uses TRBV20-1 and TRBJ1-4; no firm D call. Trimming left V 5 bases short and J 6 bases short, with 16 bases between. The germline gives CDR1 DFQATT, CDR2 SNEGSKA (reference sequence). CDR3 length: 14 amino acids. The CDR3 here is CSAAIRVWDEKLFF. The CDR3 nucleotides read TGCAGTGCTGCAATCCGGGTATGGGATGAAAAACTGTTTTTT.

This clonotype was seen only a few times. This chain connects TRBV2 to TRBJ2-1, with 10 nucleotides matching TRBD2. The length of the CDR3 is 15 residues. Germline values: CDR1 SNHLY, CDR2 FYNNEI. V shed 5 bases, J shed 6 bases, and the junction held 7 bases outside the gene matches. CDR3 amino acids: CASSFSGGTSNEQFF. The DNA for the CDR3 is TGTGCCAGCAGTTTTAGCGGGGGGACCTCCAATGAGCAGTTCTTC.

A note on this clonotype: A read error is possible here, since a much larger clone lies one base away. The CDR3 carries no conserved terminal phenylalanine or tryptophan, so it likely arises from a read error. This chain connects TRBV7-6 to TRBJ2-2; D remains ambiguous. Trimming removed 1 base from V and 5 bases from J, with 2 bases in between. CDR3 length equals 12 residues. The V gene's germline CDR1 is SGHVS and CDR2 FNYEAQ. The CDR3 protein is CASSLGTGELFL. DNA of the CDR3: TGTGCCAGCAGCTTAGGAACCGGGGAGCTGTTTCTT.

This clonotype was recorded only once. The chain links TRBV19 to TRBJ2-1; 8 bases line up with TRBD2. The V gene's germline CDR1 is LNHDA and CDR2 SQIVND (reference sequence). J was trimmed by 4 bases and V by 0 bases; bases with no gene match: 8. The CDR3 is 17 amino acids. As DNA, the CDR3 is TGTGCCAGTAGTATAGATCACCAGCGGGAGATTTACAATGAGCAGTTCTTC. This codes for CASSIDHQREIYNEQFF.

For the CDR3, the DNA is TGTGCCAGCAGCCCAAGACAGGCCGGCTACGAGCAGTACTTC. The encoded protein is CASSPRQAGYEQYF. The rearrangement uses TRBV7-6 and TRBJ2-7; tentative D call: TRBD1 (6 bases). V was shortened by 5 bases and J by 3 bases, with 14 bases between the two germline ends. Germline V gene lookup returns CDR1 SGHVS and CDR2 FNYEAQ. The length of the CDR3 is 14 residues.

This chain uses TRBV7-9 with TRBJ1-1; the D is unclear. V dropped 1 base and J dropped 10 bases, with 10 bases sitting between them. CDR3 length: 12 amino acids. Germline values: CDR1 SEHNR, CDR2 FQNEAQ (reference sequence). CDR3 sequence: CASSLGGRAAFF. CDR3 nucleotides: TGTGCCAGCAGCTTAGGTGGTCGCGCAGCTTTCTTT.

V gene TRBV13 combines with J gene TRBJ2-1; 14 bases fit TRBD2. This CDR3 comprises 14 residues. Germline V gene lookup returns CDR1 PRHDT and CDR2 FYEKMQ (reference sequence). With 4 bases clipped from V and 8 bases from J, the junction kept 1 base outside the gene matches. This CDR3 is CASSSGLAGDEQFF. CDR3 nucleotides: TGTGCCAGCAGCTCGGGACTAGCGGGAGATGAGCAGTTCTTC.

The rearrangement uses TRBV20-1 and TRBJ2-1; D not resolved. Deletions cut 6 bases from V and 2 bases from J, with 17 bases between. This CDR3 contains 15 residues. The germline V gene has CDR1 DFQATT and CDR2 SNEGSKA (reference sequence). The CDR3 DNA is TGCAGTGCGAAAGCTCGACGAGGAGCCTACAATGAGCAGTTCTTC. Protein product: CSAKARRGAYNEQFF.

There are many counts of this clonotype. The chain couples TRBV7-3 to TRBJ1-1; TRBD1 matches at 9 bases. V lost 5 bases, J lost 6 bases, and 7 bases stayed unmatched. The CDR3 is made up of 14 amino acids. CDR1 and CDR2 from the germline V gene are SGHTA and FQGTGA. CDR3 DNA: TGTGCCAGCAGCCCCACAGGGGGCGAGGCTGAAGCTTTCTTT. Protein product: CASSPTGGEAEAFF.

This clonotype has only one observation. This chain uses TRBV27 with TRBJ1-1; tentatively, D is TRBD1 (5 bases). This CDR3 contains 14 residues. Germline V gives CDR1 MNHEY, CDR2 SMNVEV (reference sequence). Between the trimmed V and J ends, which lost 7 bases and 4 bases, there was a span of 16 bases. CDR3 nucleotide sequence: TGTGCCAGCACAATGTTTGGGGGTGGCACTGAAGCTTTCTTT. Its translation: CASTMFGGGTEAFF.

This rearrangement joins TRBV7-3 to TRBJ2-5; no clear D. CDR3 length: 13 amino acids. V dropped 4 bases and J dropped 0 bases, with 6 bases sitting between them. Germline V CDR1 and CDR2: SGHTA, FQGTGA. The CDR3 DNA is TGTGCCAGCAGCTCAGACAACCAAGAGACCCAGTACTTC. Its protein is CASSSDNQETQYF. Based on the CDR3 plus reference TRBV7-3 and TRBJ2-5, the full variable domain is GAGVSQTPSNKVTEKGKYVELRCDPISGHTALYWYRQSLGQGPEFLIYFQGTGAADDSGLPNDRFFAVRPEGSVSTLKIQRTERGDSAVYLCASSSDNQETQYFGPGTRLLVL.